This TCR beta chain was captured in a study of Tregs in tolerant kidney transplant recipients. Concerning this clone itself: As yet, its antigen is unknown.

CD4+CD25+CD127- Tregs, CD4+CD25- non-Tregs, CD4 and CD8 cells were sorted. The repertoire was sequenced with immunoSEQ multiplex PCR; TCRdb's copy has only in-frame clones and lacks some. Of some 70,000 clones in the sample, about 89% are singletons; the top ten hold approximately 0.4%. There are 16 residues in the CDR3. Germline CDR1 reads SNHLY; CDR2 reads FYNNEI. Trimming took 3 bases from V and 5 from J; bases not matched to a gene: 8. Overall study findings and caveats: Antigen-driven expansion was suggested because donor-specific Tregs expanded more than all Tregs in tolerant patients. Tregs expanded with activated donor B cells seemed most donor-specific. Validation in larger populations is needed because few patients were studied.

The chain joins TRBV2 to TRBJ2-5; 11 positions agree with TRBD2. The sequence was obtained from a human donor who received a combined kidney and bone marrow transplant. This specimen was CD4+ T cells from blood, taken before the transplant. CDR3 DNA: TGTGCCAGCAGTGAGACTAGCGGGATCCGGGGGGAGACCCAGTACTTC. It yields the protein CASSETSGIRGETQYF.